Described below is a single TCR beta chain sequence and its context. This clone's antigen is unknown. Base qualities are missing; no much larger clone stands one base away. The trim is 2 bases for V and 2 bases for J, with a gap of 10 bases between the germline ends. The cysteine opens and the phenylalanine closes a CDR3 of 14 amino acids. Left in the record is the CDR3 DNA by itself, 42 bases read in frame from the first base. The germline V gene encodes CDR1 MNHEY and CDR2 SVGAGI. Taken with the paper, the label for time point translates to: persistent/refractory GD, antithyroid drugs over 5 years with positive TRAb. RNA was extracted from PBMCs in TRIzol for both TCR sequencing and RNA sequencing. Graves' disease was diagnosed according to American Thyroid Association guidelines. Recruitment of patients was carried out at an endocrinology department in Xi'an, China. Each patient gave around 9 milliliters of peripheral blood, collected in an EDTA anticoagulant tube. PBMCs were isolated by Ficoll Paque Plus density gradient separation without further T cell sorting. An Agilent 2100 Bioanalyzer and agarose gel were used to assess RNA quality, and a NanoDrop 2000 was used to measure RNA concentration.

The sample belongs to a study of regulatory T cells in long-lasting Graves disease (dated by TCRdb to about 2021). About the investigation overall: Persistent Graves' disease was defined as persistently positive TSH receptor autoantibodies together with antithyroid drug treatment for over 5 years. Patients with persistent Graves' disease were compared with patients with newly diagnosed Graves' disease using TCR sequencing and RNA sequencing of peripheral blood. The study was registered as a clinical trial and conducted in China. A total of 33 samples underwent TCR sequencing, from roughly 13 patients with persistent Graves' disease and 20 patients with newly diagnosed Graves' disease. In the clinical cohort, patients with persistent Graves' disease had used antithyroid drugs for an average of roughly 10 years.

The library was obtained by multiplex PCR. TCRdb lists the instrument as Illumina HiSeq 4000. To build TCR beta libraries, CDR3 regions were amplified by Arm-PCR using iRepertoire HTBI primers. PCR products were gel purified before sequencing. The source study handled its data this way. A total of 62 TRBV and 14 TRBJ segments were identified across samples and were used for gene usage analysis of CDR3 amino acid clonotypes. Filtered high-quality paired reads were merged into contigs using COPE and FqMerger. BLAST was used to align contigs to IMGT TRBV, TRBD and TRBJ reference genes, and CDR3 was defined according to IMGT. Highly expanded clones were defined as clonotypes with a frequency above 0.1%. Repertoire diversity was measured by Shannon entropy, and V-J evenness by the Gini coefficient. A clonotype found in more than one individual was treated as public. The public reads were reanalyzed by TCRdb: fastp trimming at Q25, MiXCR alignment, in-frame beta chains only. Every CDR3 protein is listed once, alongside the most common genes and DNA of its rows. What appears here as the V and J calls and clone size reflects TCRdb's work, not the paper's. Here the sample has about 290,000 distinct CDR3 sequences; roughly a fifth occur a single time. Roughly three fifths of the sample is held by the ten biggest clonotypes.

Results the study describes overall, beyond this receptor: As a limitation, the authors acknowledged that the small sample size may reduce accuracy. Persistent disease showed preferential use of TRBV28, TRBJ1-2 and TRBJ2-5, whereas newly diagnosed disease favored TRBV20-1 and TRBJ2-1. A larger number of public clonotypes was shared among persistent patients (more than 2,500) than among newly diagnosed patients (roughly 1,000). Because the primary lesion, thyroid tissue, could not be accessed, the study looked at peripheral blood alone. Only the TCR beta chain was sequenced and analyzed. Lower TCR Shannon entropy and fewer highly expanded clones were observed in persistent Graves' disease patients than in newly diagnosed patients, which suggested clonal expansion.

The clonotype comes from a female donor with Graves disease. The chain links TRBV6-5 with TRBJ2-7; the D gene remains uncertain. Sequenced here: peripheral blood mononuclear cells (PBMCs), sampled when the disease was refractory, from a patient treated with antithyroid drugs. The sequence in DNA is TGTGCCAGCAGTTACGAGCCCCTGGCCTACGAGCAGTACTTC. Its protein is CASSYEPLAYEQYF.